One sample yielded the 30 T cell receptor beta chains listed below, sequenced in a study of cytomegalovirus exposure and HLA in healthy donors. Both 60 Vbeta primers and 13 Jbeta primers went into the PCR. Some clones are missing from TCRdb's copy, which holds only in-frame ones; the method was immunoSEQ multiplex PCR. Altogether 200,000 or so clones are present, about 75% being singletons, with the ten largest covering under 2%. Sequenced input: PBMCs. These receptors were obtained from a man aged 18 to 29 in good health and CMV-seronegative.

A note on this clone: One end of the junction is discordant with germline, which a read error may explain. This rearrangement joins TRBV7-9 to TRBJ1-1, with no clear D. The germline CDR1 and CDR2 sequences are SEHNR and FQNEAQ (reference sequence). This CDR3 has 14 residues. This CDR3 is CSSSGEGGWTEAFF. The DNA for the CDR3 is TGTTCCAGCAGCGGAGAGGGTGGGTGGACTGAAGCTTTCTTT.

The genes are TRBV5-3 and TRBJ2-2; TRBD2 agrees at 7 bases. TRBV5-3 belongs to the ORF category, with a function that is uncertain. Trimming took 7 bases from V and 0 from J; bases not matched to a gene: 9. The CDR3 loop spans 16 amino acids. This chain's CDR3 is CARPGTTLPNTGELFF. CDR3 sequence (DNA): TGTGCCAGACCAGGGACTACCCTGCCGAACACCGGGGAGCTGTTTTTT.

This chain joins TRBV7-3 and TRBJ2-1, with 11 bases lining up with TRBD2. This CDR3 comprises 16 residues. Germline values: CDR1 SGHTA, CDR2 FQGTGA. J was trimmed by 9 bases and V by 0 bases; bases with no gene match: 7. The CDR3 here is CASSLTVIAGGGEQFF. DNA for the CDR3: TGTGCCAGCAGCTTAACGGTGATAGCGGGAGGGGGTGAGCAGTTCTTC.

The rearrangement links TRBV27 to TRBJ1-2; possible D gene TRBD1, 5 bases. The CDR3 runs 13 residues. Germline CDR1 reads MNHEY; CDR2 reads SMNVEV (reference sequence). The germline V and J ends were trimmed by 2 bases and 6 bases, with 10 bases remaining between them. The CDR3: CASSLGDWHGYTF. The CDR3 nucleotides are TGTGCCAGCAGTTTAGGGGACTGGCATGGCTACACCTTC.

The J gene is TRBJ2-5, the V gene TRBV30; D may be TRBD1 (5 bases). The CDR3 spans 13 residues. V was pared by 2 bases and J by 4 bases, with 11 bases between. Germline CDR1 and CDR2: GTSNPN and SVGIG (reference sequence). The CDR3: CAWSRGNRETQYF. In DNA, the CDR3 is TGTGCCTGGAGTAGGGGTAACCGAGAGACCCAGTACTTC. The entire variable domain, with the rest obtained from reference TRBV30 and TRBJ2-5, is as follows: SQTIHQWPATLVQPVGSPLSLECTVEGTSNPNLYWYRQAAGRGLQLLFYSVGIGQISSEVPQNLSASRPQDRQFILSSKKLLLSDSGFYLCAWSRGNRETQYFGPGTRLLVL.

DNA of the CDR3: TGTGCCAGCAGCTTATCTCCTAGCGGACCCTACGAGCAGTACTTC. This gives the protein CASSLSPSGPYEQYF. The chain has TRBV7-2 and TRBJ2-7; TRBD2 aligns across 7 bases. Germline V gene data show CDR1 as SGHTA and CDR2 as FQGNSA. V shed 2 bases, J shed 2 bases, and the junction held 6 bases outside the gene matches. The CDR3 length is 15 residues.

This chain connects TRBV11-2 to TRBJ2-3; TRBD2 is a possible D gene (6 bases). V was pared by 3 bases and J by 1 base, with 17 bases between. Germline assignment: CDR1 SGHAT and CDR2 FQNNGV. The CDR3 consists of 17 residues. The CDR3 sequence: CASSFGGTFYGTDTQYF. The CDR3 DNA reads TGTGCCAGCAGCTTCGGCGGGACGTTTTATGGCACAGATACGCAGTATTTT.

The J gene is TRBJ1-5, the V gene TRBV28, with TRBD1 matching over 8 bases. The CDR3 contains 15 residues. With 3 bases clipped from V and 4 bases from J, the junction kept 5 bases outside the gene matches. Looked up from germline, CDR1 is MDHEN and CDR2 is SYDVKM. The CDR3, as DNA: TGTGCCAGCAGTTTCCGAACAGGGGGGAATCAGCCCCAGCATTTT. It translates to CASSFRTGGNQPQHF.

The CDR3 protein is CASSLARQGPQETQYF. As DNA, the CDR3 is TGTGCCAGCAGCTTAGCGAGACAGGGGCCCCAAGAGACCCAGTACTTC. The rearrangement uses TRBV7-9 and TRBJ2-5; 8 nucleotides match TRBD1. There are 16 residues in the CDR3. V lost 0 bases and J lost 1; bases outside the gene matches: 4. CDR1 and CDR2 (germline): SEHNR, FQNEAQ (reference sequence).

V is TRBV7-3 and J is TRBJ2-1; 10 bases map to TRBD2. V shed 0 bases, J shed 7 bases, and the junction held 6 bases outside the gene matches. This CDR3 has 16 amino acids. CDR1 is SGHTA and CDR2 is FQGTGA in the germline V gene. The DNA of the CDR3 is TGTGCCAGCAGCTTAACTCCAGCGGGGGGGCGAAATGAGCAGTTCTTC. Its translation: CASSLTPAGGRNEQFF.

The chain recombines TRBV25-1 with TRBJ1-1; TRBD1 might be the D (6 bases). The V gene's germline CDR1 is MGHDK and CDR2 SYGVNS. The CDR3 is 15 residues long. V was cut by 4 bases and J by 4 bases, with 16 bases left in between. The CDR3 loop is CASSVTRGVGTEAFF. The CDR3 region has the DNA TGTGCCAGCAGTGTAACCAGGGGAGTAGGCACTGAAGCTTTCTTT.

CDR3 loop: CASSQETGVGYNEQFF. CDR3 coding DNA: TGCGCCAGCAGCCAGGAAACAGGGGTCGGTTACAATGAGCAGTTCTTC. The chain has TRBV4-3 and TRBJ2-1, with 7 bases identical to TRBD1. The CDR3 contains 16 residues. Germline V gene lookup returns CDR1 LGHNA and CDR2 YSLEER. With 3 bases clipped from V and 4 bases from J, the junction kept 9 bases outside the gene matches.

The sample holds one count of this clone. The chain links TRBV29-1 to TRBJ2-7, with 8 nucleotides matching TRBD1. Germline V gene sequence: CDR1 SQVTM, CDR2 ANQGSEA. The CDR3 spans 15 residues. Unmatched junction bases numbered 12, after V lost 4 bases and J lost 4 bases. CDR3 sequence (DNA): TGCAGCGTTGTGGGGACAGGAGAAGGATCTTACGAGCAGTACTTC. Translation gives CSVVGTGEGSYEQYF.

This chain connects TRBV6-1 to TRBJ2-5, with 8 nucleotides matching TRBD1. V dropped 5 bases and J dropped 5; count of bases not matched to a gene: 7. Germline values: CDR1 MNHNS, CDR2 SASEGT. This CDR3 contains 14 residues. CDR3 nucleotides: TGTGCCAGCAGTTCCGGACAGGGACGGGAGACCCAGTACTTC. It yields the protein CASSSGQGRETQYF.

The rearrangement uses TRBV19 and TRBJ1-1, with TRBD1 matching 7 bases. After removal of 9 bases from V and 0 bases from J, the junction contained 4 bases not matched to a gene. Germline CDR1 and CDR2: LNHDA and SQIVND (reference sequence). The CDR3 is made up of 13 amino acids. This chain's CDR3 is CASNRGMNTEAFF. CDR3 coding DNA: TGTGCCAGCAACAGGGGTATGAACACTGAAGCTTTCTTT.

V and J are TRBV6-5 and TRBJ1-5; 10 bases map to TRBD1. Germline trimming cut 7 bases from V and 5 bases from J; bases unmatched to any gene: 8. There are 15 residues in the CDR3. Germline-derived CDR1 and CDR2 are MNHEY and SVGAGI. CDR3 loop: CASNTWDRGYQPQHF. The CDR3 DNA sequence: TGTGCCAGCAACACCTGGGACAGGGGATATCAGCCCCAGCATTTT.

The V call is TRBV19, the J call TRBJ2-1; D perhaps matches TRBD2 (5 bases). CDR3 length: 14 amino acids. Germline V gives CDR1 LNHDA, CDR2 SQIVND (reference sequence). The germline V and J ends were trimmed by 7 bases and 7 bases, with 17 bases remaining between them. The CDR3 nucleotides read TGTGCCAGTACCTCAGGAGGCAAAAATAATGAGCAGTTCTTC. Translation gives CASTSGGKNNEQFF.

The rearrangement uses TRBV4-2 and TRBJ2-3; D is possibly TRBD2 (5 bases). V lost 4 bases and J lost 2, with 16 bases in between. Germline CDR1 and CDR2: LGHNA and YNFKEQ. CDR3 length equals 16 residues. CDR3 residues: CASSPPGSDYTDTQYF. In DNA form, the CDR3 reads TGTGCCAGCAGCCCCCCGGGTAGCGATTACACAGATACGCAGTATTTT.

This chain joins TRBV4-3 and TRBJ2-2, with unresolved D. CDR1 LGHNA and CDR2 YSLEER come from the germline V gene. Trimming left V 0 bases short and J 7 bases short, with 6 bases between. The CDR3 covers 13 residues. DNA of the CDR3: TGCGCCAGCAGCCAAGAAAGGAGCGGGGAGCTGTTTTTT. The encoded protein is CASSQERSGELFF.

The V gene is TRBV14, the J gene TRBJ2-4; no firm D call. Germline V gene lookup returns CDR1 SGHDN and CDR2 FVKESK. The CDR3 runs to 15 residues. V dropped 0 bases and J dropped 6 bases, with 12 bases sitting between them. The DNA of the CDR3 is TGTGCCAGCAGCCAAGAGATTGGCAGAATAAACATTCAGTACTTC. Its translation: CASSQEIGRINIQYF.

CDR3 protein: CASSFAGVQISKNTGELFF. The CDR3 nucleotides are TGTGCCAGCAGCTTCGCGGGGGTCCAGATCTCGAAGAACACCGGGGAGCTGTTTTTT. The chain carries TRBV7-9 and TRBJ2-2, with 7 bases matching TRBD2. Germline V lookup: CDR1 SEHNR, CDR2 FQNEAQ (reference sequence). The junction had 14 bases not matched to a gene; V was cut back by 3 bases and J by 1 base. There are 19 residues in the CDR3.

The chain is built from TRBV30 and TRBJ1-2; TRBD1 matches 11 bases. The V and J ends lost 2 bases and 6 bases, in that order; junction bases with no gene match: 5. The CDR3 spans 14 residues. The germline CDR1 and CDR2 sequences are GTSNPN and SVGIG (reference sequence). The CDR3 coding sequence is TGTGCCTGGAGTCTGGGACAGGGGGAGGATGGCTACACCTTC. Translated, it gives CAWSLGQGEDGYTF.

V and J are TRBV7-9 and TRBJ2-2; D is uncertain. The CDR3 consists of 16 residues. CDR1 is SEHNR and CDR2 is FQNEAQ in the germline V gene (reference sequence). Trimming left V 5 bases short and J 1 base short, with 14 bases between. The CDR3, as DNA: TGTGCCAGCAGCGCCGCCGCTACCCTGAACACCGGGGAGCTGTTTTTT. Translating gives CASSAAATLNTGELFF.

The gene calls are TRBV19 and TRBJ1-4; maybe TRBD1 (5 bases). CDR3 length equals 15 residues. Germline-derived CDR1 and CDR2 are LNHDA and SQIVND (reference sequence). The V end lost 8 bases, the J end lost 0 bases, and 13 bases lay between the germline ends. CDR3 nucleotides: TGTGCCAGTTGCCCGGGGGGTACAACTAATGAAAAACTGTTTTTT. Translated: CASCPGGTTNEKLFF.

CDR3 sequence reads: CASSEGNGETQPQHF. CDR3 sequence (DNA): TGTGCCAGCAGTGAGGGGAACGGGGAGACTCAGCCCCAGCATTTT. This rearrangement joins TRBV6-1 to TRBJ1-5; D is ambiguous. V lost 3 bases and J 6 bases, leaving 15 bases between the germline ends. The germline V gene encodes CDR1 MNHNS and CDR2 SASEGT. CDR3 length equals 15 residues.

The rearrangement joins TRBV21-1 to TRBJ2-2; TRBD1 is the table's D call and was not checked against the DNA. TRBV21-1 is reported as a pseudogene. The CDR3 extends over 18 amino acids. This chain's CDR3 is CASSRGQGRTANTGELFF. In DNA, the CDR3 is TGTGCCAGCAGCAGGGGACAGGGGCGTACGGCGAACACCGGGGAGCTGTTTTTT.

This clone has just a few counts. The chain has TRBV6-4 and TRBJ2-1, with 10 bases aligning to TRBD2. Per germline, CDR1 MRHNA and CDR2 SNTAGT. The CDR3 runs to 16 residues. V dropped 0 bases and J dropped 4; count of bases not matched to a gene: 3. CDR3 DNA sequence: TGTGCCAGCAGTGACTCGGCTAGCGGGGGTTACAATGAGCAGTTCTTC. Protein sequence: CASSDSASGGYNEQFF.

This chain uses TRBV5-1 with TRBJ2-7; tentative D call: TRBD1 (5 bases). Per germline, CDR1 SGHRS and CDR2 YFSETQ. The CDR3 is 16 amino acids. The V end was cut by 1 base, the J end by 0 bases, with 14 bases between. This CDR3 reads CASSLLSQGVSYEQYF. CDR3 coding DNA: TGCGCCAGCAGCTTGCTTTCCCAGGGCGTCTCCTACGAGCAGTACTTC.

The V call is TRBV15, the J call TRBJ2-7, with TRBD2 matching over 11 bases. The junction had 6 bases not matched to a gene; V was cut back by 1 base and J by 4 bases. Germline V gene sequence: CDR1 LNHNV, CDR2 YYDKDF (reference sequence). CDR3 size: 16 residues. The CDR3 protein is CATSRGSGTSGYEQYF. The DNA of the CDR3 is TGTGCCACCAGCAGAGGTTCCGGGACTAGCGGTTACGAGCAGTACTTC.

The chain carries TRBV18 and TRBJ2-3; 7 bases agree with TRBD2. CDR3 length equals 17 residues. Germline CDR1 reads KGHSH; CDR2 reads LQKENI. The junction had 15 bases not matched to a gene; V was cut back by 3 bases and J by 6 bases. CDR3: CASSPASGGGWGDTQYF. The CDR3 DNA reads as TGTGCCAGCTCACCGGCTAGCGGAGGCGGCTGGGGCGATACGCAGTATTTT.